Listed here are 21 T cell receptor beta chains from one sample, sequenced in a study of monozygotic twins with inflammatory bowel disease. TCRdb re-called the 5' RACE reads and shows each CDR3 protein once, DNA omitted. The table counts 85,000 to 110,000 distinct CDR3 sequences; 1.5% to 2% lies in the top ten. The sequenced material came from blood. Every receptor here comes from a human donor with ulcerative colitis or Crohn's disease, or a healthy co-twin of an affected twin (not recorded which).

The chain employs TRBV24-1 and TRBJ2-2; TCRdb names TRBD1, which stays unverified in the absence of DNA. CDR3 length equals 16 residues. The germline gives CDR1 KGHDR, CDR2 SFDVKD. The chain's CDR3 is CATSDLHRGATGELFF.

V gene TRBV6-2 or TRBV6-3 combines with J gene TRBJ2-3; the D call from TCRdb, TRBD1, cannot be confirmed without DNA. CDR1 is MNHEY, CDR2 SVGEGT, per germline. The CDR3 is 16 residues long. This chain's CDR3 is CASRQGGWTGTDTQYF.

J is TRBJ2-5 and V is TRBV24-1; no DNA is available, so the TRBD1 call from TCRdb remains unchecked. CDR1 and CDR2 from the germline V gene are KGHDR and SFDVKD. This CDR3 spans 16 amino acids. The CDR3 protein is CATSDLDGGAGETQYF.

The V call is TRBV25-1, the J call TRBJ2-5. Germline V gene sequence: CDR1 MGHDK, CDR2 SYGVNS. This CDR3 is 11 amino acids long. CDR3 sequence reads: CASTMEETQYF.

CDR3 protein: CASSPGQGAGYGYTF. The chain has TRBV12-3 or TRBV12-4 and TRBJ1-2; there is no DNA to check the TCRdb D call of TRBD1. The CDR3 sequence is 15 residues long.

This chain links TRBV30 with TRBJ1-4. The CDR3 has 14 residues. Germline V gene sequence: CDR1 GTSNPN, CDR2 SVGIG (reference sequence). This CDR3 is CAWKPSSTNEKLFF.

The V call is TRBV28, the J call TRBJ2-5; the TRBD1 assignment by TCRdb is unverifiable without DNA. CDR1 is MDHEN, CDR2 SYDVKM, per germline. The CDR3 extends over 11 amino acids. The CDR3 loop reads CASNRFGTQYF. Filled out from reference TRBV28 and TRBJ2-5, the complete variable domain reads DVKVTQSSRYLVKRTGEKVFLECVQDMDHENMFWYRQDPGLGLRLIYFSYDVKMKEKGDIPEGYSVSREKKERFSLILESASTNQTSMYLCASNRFGTQYFGPGTRLLVL.

The chain couples TRBV5-1 to TRBJ2-5. The CDR3 length is 14 residues. CDR1 SGHRS and CDR2 YFSETQ come from the germline V gene. The CDR3 loop is CASSSDGRKETQYF. The variable domain in full, with the rest retrieved from reference TRBV5-1 and TRBJ2-5, is KAGVTQTPRYLIKTRGQQVTLSCSPISGHRSVSWYQQTPGQGLQFLFEYFSETQRNKGNFPGRFSGRQFSNSRSEMNVSTLELGDSALYLCASSSDGRKETQYFGPGTRLLVL.

This chain links TRBV5-4 with TRBJ2-7; TCRdb designates TRBD1, a call that cannot be tested without DNA. The CDR3 runs to 13 residues. CDR1 and CDR2 from the germline V gene are SGHNT and YYREEE (reference sequence). The CDR3 sequence is CASSRDGSYEQYF.

The J gene is TRBJ2-7, the V gene TRBV6-1; TCRdb lists TRBD1, though no DNA is available to test this call. The CDR3 loop spans 15 amino acids. CDR1 and CDR2 from the germline V gene are MNHNS and SASEGT. CDR3 amino acids: CASSPNRGPSYEQYF.

This chain links TRBV7-2 with TRBJ2-2; the D call of TRBD1 rests on TCRdb alone, since no DNA is present to check it. This CDR3 comprises 16 residues. The germline CDR1 and CDR2 sequences are SGHTA and FQGNSA. CDR3 sequence reads: CASSLAPGGYTGELFF. The full variable domain, in which reference TRBV7-2 and TRBJ2-2 provide the parts outside the CDR3, is GAGVSQSPSNKVTEKGKDVELRCDPISGHTALYWYRQSLGQGLEFLIYFQGNSAPDKSGLPSDRFSAERTGGSVSTLTIQRTQQEDSAVYLCASSLAPGGYTGELFFGEGSRLTVL.

The V call is TRBV12-3 or TRBV12-4, the J call TRBJ1-5; TCRdb gives TRBD1 as the D gene, but with no DNA this cannot be confirmed. The CDR3 is 15 residues long. CDR3 sequence: CASSLTGTLNQPQHF.

The chain joins TRBV4-3 to TRBJ1-5; TCRdb indicates TRBD1, and absent DNA this call remains unverified. The CDR3 is 17 residues long. From germline, CDR1 is LGHNA and CDR2 YSLEER. The CDR3 is CASSQNPPGDLNQPQHF.

This chain links TRBV20-1 with TRBJ2-1; TCRdb indicates TRBD2, and absent DNA this call remains unverified. The CDR3 is 14 residues long. Per germline, CDR1 DFQATT and CDR2 SNEGSKA (reference sequence). The CDR3 region is CSATRLGWSNEQFF.

V gene TRBV7-9 combines with J gene TRBJ1-5; TCRdb names TRBD1, which stays unverified in the absence of DNA. Germline V CDR1 and CDR2: SEHNR, FQNEAQ (reference sequence). CDR3 length equals 16 residues. CDR3 amino acids: CASSPQGAVSNQPQHF.

The chain joins TRBV5-1 to TRBJ2-7; TCRdb proposes TRBD1, but this gene call is untestable without DNA. The CDR3 is 14 amino acids. The V gene's germline CDR1 is SGHRS and CDR2 YFSETQ. The CDR3 is CASRLVDRSYEQYF.

This CDR3 reads CAISWDRGSGEQYF. The chain has TRBV10-3 and TRBJ2-7; with no DNA, the TCRdb D assignment of TRBD1 cannot be verified. CDR1 is ENHRY and CDR2 is SYGVKD in the germline V gene. The CDR3 contains 14 residues.

The rearrangement links TRBV7-2 to TRBJ2-2; TCRdb lists TRBD2, though no DNA is available to test this call. The germline CDR1 and CDR2 sequences are SGHTA and FQGNSA. CDR3 length equals 18 residues. The CDR3 here is CASSLAFGGGANTGELFF.

The V call is TRBV5-1, the J call TRBJ1-4. The CDR3 is made up of 14 amino acids. CDR1 and CDR2 from the germline V gene are SGHRS and YFSETQ. The CDR3 spells CASRLSDVGEKLFF.

V is TRBV5-6 and J is TRBJ2-3. The CDR3 loop spans 13 amino acids. The germline gives CDR1 SGHDT, CDR2 YYEEEE. CDR3 sequence reads: CASKLRGTDTQYF.

The rearrangement links TRBV5-1 to TRBJ1-1. The length of the CDR3 is 13 residues. The germline gives CDR1 SGHRS, CDR2 YFSETQ. The CDR3 sequence: CASSFEGNTEAFF.